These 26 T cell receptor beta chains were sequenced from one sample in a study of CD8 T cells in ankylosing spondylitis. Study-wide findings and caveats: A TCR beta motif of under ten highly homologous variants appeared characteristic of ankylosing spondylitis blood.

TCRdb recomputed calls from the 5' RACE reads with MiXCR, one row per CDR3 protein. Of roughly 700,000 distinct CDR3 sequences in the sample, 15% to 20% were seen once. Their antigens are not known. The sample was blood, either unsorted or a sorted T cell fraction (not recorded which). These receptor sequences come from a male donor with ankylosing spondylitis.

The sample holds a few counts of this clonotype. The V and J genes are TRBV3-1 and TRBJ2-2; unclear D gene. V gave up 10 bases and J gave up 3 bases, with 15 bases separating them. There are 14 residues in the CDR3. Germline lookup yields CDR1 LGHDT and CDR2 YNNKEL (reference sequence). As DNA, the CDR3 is TGTGCCACGAGGAGTCTAGGCTACACCGGGGAGCTGTTTTTT. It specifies CATRSLGYTGELFF.

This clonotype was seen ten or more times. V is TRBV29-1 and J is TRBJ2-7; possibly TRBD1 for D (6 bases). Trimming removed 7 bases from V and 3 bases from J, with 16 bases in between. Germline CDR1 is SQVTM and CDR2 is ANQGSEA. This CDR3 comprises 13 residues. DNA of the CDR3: TGCAGCGCAGAGGCAGGGGAGAACTACGAGCAGTACTTC. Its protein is CSAEAGENYEQYF.

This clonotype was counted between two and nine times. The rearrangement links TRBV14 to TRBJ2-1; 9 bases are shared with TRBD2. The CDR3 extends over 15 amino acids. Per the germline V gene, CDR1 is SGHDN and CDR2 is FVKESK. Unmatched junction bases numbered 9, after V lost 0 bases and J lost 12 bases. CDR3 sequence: CASSQDRLAGPGQFF. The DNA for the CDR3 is TGTGCCAGCAGCCAAGATAGGCTAGCGGGACCTGGGCAGTTCTTC.

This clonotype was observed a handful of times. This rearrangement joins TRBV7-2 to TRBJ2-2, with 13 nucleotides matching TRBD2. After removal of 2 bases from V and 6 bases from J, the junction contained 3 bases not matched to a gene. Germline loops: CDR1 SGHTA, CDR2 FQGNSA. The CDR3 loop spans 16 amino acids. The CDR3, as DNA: TGTGCCAGCAGCTTATGGACTAGCGGGAGTGCCGGGGAGCTGTTTTTT. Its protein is CASSLWTSGSAGELFF.

The CDR3 reads CASSAQGLDSNQPQHF. For the CDR3, the DNA is TGCGCCAGCAGCGCTCAAGGACTGGATAGCAATCAGCCCCAGCATTTT. V gene TRBV5-1 combines with J gene TRBJ1-5; D call uncertain. The CDR3 is 16 residues long. CDR1 and CDR2 from the germline V gene are SGHRS and YFSETQ. With 4 bases removed from V and 0 bases from J, the gap between germline ends came to 14 bases.

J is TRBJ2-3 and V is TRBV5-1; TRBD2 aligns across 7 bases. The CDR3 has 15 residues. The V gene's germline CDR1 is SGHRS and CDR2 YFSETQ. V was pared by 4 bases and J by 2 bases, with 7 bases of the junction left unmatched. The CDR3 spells CASSRDYFFTDTQYF. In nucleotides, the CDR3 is TGCGCCAGCAGCCGGGACTACTTCTTCACAGATACGCAGTATTTT.

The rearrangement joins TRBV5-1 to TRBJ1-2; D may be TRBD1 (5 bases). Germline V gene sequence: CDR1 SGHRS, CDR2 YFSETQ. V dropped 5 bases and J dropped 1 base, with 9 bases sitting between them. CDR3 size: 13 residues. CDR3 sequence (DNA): TGCGCCAGCAGTGGGGGAGGTAACTATGGCTACACCTTC. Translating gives CASSGGGNYGYTF.

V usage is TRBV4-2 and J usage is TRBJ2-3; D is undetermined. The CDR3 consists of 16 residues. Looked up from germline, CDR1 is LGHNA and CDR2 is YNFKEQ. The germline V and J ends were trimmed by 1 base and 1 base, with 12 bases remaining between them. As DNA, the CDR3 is TGTGCCAGCAGCCAAGTGGATGTAGGCGGCACAGATACGCAGTATTTT. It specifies CASSQVDVGGTDTQYF.

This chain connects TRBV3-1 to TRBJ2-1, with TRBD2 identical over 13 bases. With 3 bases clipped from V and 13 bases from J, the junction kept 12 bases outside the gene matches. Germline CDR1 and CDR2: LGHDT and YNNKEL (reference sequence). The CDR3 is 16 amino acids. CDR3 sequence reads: CASSQSLPGLAGRQFF. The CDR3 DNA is TGTGCCAGCAGCCAGAGCCTTCCGGGACTAGCGGGACGCCAGTTCTTC.

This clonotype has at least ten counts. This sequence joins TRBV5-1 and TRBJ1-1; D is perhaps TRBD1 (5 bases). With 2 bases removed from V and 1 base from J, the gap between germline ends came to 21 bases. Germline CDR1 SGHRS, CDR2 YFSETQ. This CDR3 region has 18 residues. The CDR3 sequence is CASSFSGPEGRKNTEAFF. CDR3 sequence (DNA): TGCGCCAGCAGCTTCTCAGGACCCGAGGGACGGAAGAACACTGAAGCTTTCTTT. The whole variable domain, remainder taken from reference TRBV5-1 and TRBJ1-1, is KAGVTQTPRYLIKTRGQQVTLSCSPISGHRSVSWYQQTPGQGLQFLFEYFSETQRNKGNFPGRFSGRQFSNSRSEMNVSTLELGDSALYLCASSFSGPEGRKNTEAFFGQGTRLTVV.

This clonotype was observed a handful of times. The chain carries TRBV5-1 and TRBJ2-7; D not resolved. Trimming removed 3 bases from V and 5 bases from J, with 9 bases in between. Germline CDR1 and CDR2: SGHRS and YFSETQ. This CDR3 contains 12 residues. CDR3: CASSSAVDEQYF. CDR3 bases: TGCGCCAGCAGCTCGGCAGTAGACGAGCAGTACTTC.

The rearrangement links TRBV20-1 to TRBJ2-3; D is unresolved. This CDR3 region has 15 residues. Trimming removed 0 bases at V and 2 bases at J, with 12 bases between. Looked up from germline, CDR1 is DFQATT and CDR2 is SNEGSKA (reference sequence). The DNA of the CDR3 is TGCAGTGCTAGAGAGGCGGCTAGTGCCACAGATACGCAGTATTTT. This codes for CSAREAASATDTQYF.

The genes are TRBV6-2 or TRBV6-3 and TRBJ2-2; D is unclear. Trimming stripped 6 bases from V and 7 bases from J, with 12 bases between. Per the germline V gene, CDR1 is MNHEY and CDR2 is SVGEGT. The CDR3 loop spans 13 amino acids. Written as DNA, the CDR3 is TGTGCCAGCAGCCCCCGGGTGGACGGGGAGCTGTTTTTT. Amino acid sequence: CASSPRVDGELFF.

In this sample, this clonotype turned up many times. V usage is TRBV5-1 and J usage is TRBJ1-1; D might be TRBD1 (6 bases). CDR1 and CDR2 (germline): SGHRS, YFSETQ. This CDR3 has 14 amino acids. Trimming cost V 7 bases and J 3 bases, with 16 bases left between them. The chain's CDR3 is CASAGGGSYTEAFF. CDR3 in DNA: TGCGCCAGCGCGGGGGGCGGCTCGTACACTGAAGCTTTCTTT. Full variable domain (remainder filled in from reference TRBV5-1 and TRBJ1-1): KAGVTQTPRYLIKTRGQQVTLSCSPISGHRSVSWYQQTPGQGLQFLFEYFSETQRNKGNFPGRFSGRQFSNSRSEMNVSTLELGDSALYLCASAGGGSYTEAFFGQGTRLTVV.

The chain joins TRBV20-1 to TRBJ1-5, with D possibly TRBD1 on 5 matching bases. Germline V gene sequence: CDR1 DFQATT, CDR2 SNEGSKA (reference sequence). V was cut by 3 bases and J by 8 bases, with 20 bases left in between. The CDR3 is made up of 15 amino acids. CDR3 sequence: CSARVLQVVKKPQHF. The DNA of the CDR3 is TGCAGTGCTAGGGTCTTACAGGTCGTCAAGAAGCCCCAGCATTTT.

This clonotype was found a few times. The CDR3 loop is CASSWSGTDYEQYF. CDR3 nucleotides: TGTGCCAGCAGCTGGAGCGGGACCGACTACGAGCAGTACTTC. The gene calls are TRBV7-3 and TRBJ2-7; 7 nucleotides align to TRBD2. V lost 4 bases and J lost 3; bases outside the gene matches: 6. This CDR3 has 14 residues. Germline V gives CDR1 SGHTA, CDR2 FQGTGA.

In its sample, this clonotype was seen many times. The CDR3 reads CASSSGSRYGYTF. CDR3 coding DNA: TGCGCCAGCAGCTCTGGGAGCCGCTATGGCTACACCTTC. This sequence joins TRBV5-1 and TRBJ1-2, with unresolved D. The CDR3 sequence is 13 residues long. V was trimmed by 3 bases and J by 4 bases, leaving 10 bases between them. The V gene's germline CDR1 is SGHRS and CDR2 YFSETQ. Full variable domain (rest looked up from reference TRBV5-1 and TRBJ1-2): KAGVTQTPRYLIKTRGQQVTLSCSPISGHRSVSWYQQTPGQGLQFLFEYFSETQRNKGNFPGRFSGRQFSNSRSEMNVSTLELGDSALYLCASSSGSRYGYTFGSGTRLTVV.

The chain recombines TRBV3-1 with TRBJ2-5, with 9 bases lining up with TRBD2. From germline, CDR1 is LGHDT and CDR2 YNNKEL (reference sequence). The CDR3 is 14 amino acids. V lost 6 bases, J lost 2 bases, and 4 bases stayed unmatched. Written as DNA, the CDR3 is TGTGCCAGCAGGGCTAGCGGGACTCAAGAGACCCAGTACTTC. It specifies CASRASGTQETQYF.

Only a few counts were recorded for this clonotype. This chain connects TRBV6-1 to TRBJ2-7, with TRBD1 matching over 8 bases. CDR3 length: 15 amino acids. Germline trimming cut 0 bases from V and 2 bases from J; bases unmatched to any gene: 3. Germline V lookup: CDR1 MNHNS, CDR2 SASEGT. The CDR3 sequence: CASSEASGGAYEQYF. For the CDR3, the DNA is TGTGCCAGCAGTGAAGCGTCAGGGGGCGCCTACGAGCAGTACTTC.

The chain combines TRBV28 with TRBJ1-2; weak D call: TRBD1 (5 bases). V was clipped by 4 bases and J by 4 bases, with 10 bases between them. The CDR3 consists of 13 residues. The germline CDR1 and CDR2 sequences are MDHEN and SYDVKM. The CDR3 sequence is CASSYGGVYGYTF. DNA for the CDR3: TGTGCCAGCAGTTATGGGGGGGTCTATGGCTACACCTTC.

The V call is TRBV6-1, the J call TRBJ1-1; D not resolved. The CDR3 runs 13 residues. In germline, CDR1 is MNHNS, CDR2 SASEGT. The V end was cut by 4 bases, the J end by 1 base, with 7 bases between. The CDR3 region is CASSVTWNTEAFF. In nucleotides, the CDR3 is TGTGCCAGCAGTGTTACATGGAACACTGAAGCTTTCTTT.

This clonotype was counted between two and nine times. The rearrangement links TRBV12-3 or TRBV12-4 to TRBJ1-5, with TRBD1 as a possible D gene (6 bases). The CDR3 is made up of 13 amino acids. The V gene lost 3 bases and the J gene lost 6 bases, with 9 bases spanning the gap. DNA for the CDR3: TGTGCCAGCAGTTTCCCAGGGGTTCAGCCCCAGCATTTT. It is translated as CASSFPGVQPQHF.

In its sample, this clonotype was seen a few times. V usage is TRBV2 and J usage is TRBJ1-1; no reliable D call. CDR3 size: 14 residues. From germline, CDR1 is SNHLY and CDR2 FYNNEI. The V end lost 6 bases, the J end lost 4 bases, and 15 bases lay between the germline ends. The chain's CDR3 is CASRALRGVTEAFF. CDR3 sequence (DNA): TGTGCCAGCAGAGCCCTTCGAGGAGTCACTGAAGCTTTCTTT.

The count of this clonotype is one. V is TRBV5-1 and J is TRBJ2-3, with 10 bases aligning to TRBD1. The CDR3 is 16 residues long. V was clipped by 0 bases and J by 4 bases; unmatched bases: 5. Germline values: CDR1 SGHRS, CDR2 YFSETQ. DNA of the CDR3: TGCGCCAGCAGCTTGGTAGCGACAGGGGGCGCAGATACGCAGTATTTT. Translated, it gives CASSLVATGGADTQYF. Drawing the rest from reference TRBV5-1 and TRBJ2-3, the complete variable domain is KAGVTQTPRYLIKTRGQQVTLSCSPISGHRSVSWYQQTPGQGLQFLFEYFSETQRNKGNFPGRFSGRQFSNSRSEMNVSTLELGDSALYLCASSLVATGGADTQYFGPGTRLTVL.

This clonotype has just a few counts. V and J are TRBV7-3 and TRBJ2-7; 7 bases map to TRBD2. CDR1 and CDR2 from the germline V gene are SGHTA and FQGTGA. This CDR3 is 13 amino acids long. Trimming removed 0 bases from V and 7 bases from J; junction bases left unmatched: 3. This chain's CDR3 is CASSLTWGGEQYF. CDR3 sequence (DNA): TGTGCCAGCAGCTTAACGTGGGGGGGTGAGCAGTACTTC.

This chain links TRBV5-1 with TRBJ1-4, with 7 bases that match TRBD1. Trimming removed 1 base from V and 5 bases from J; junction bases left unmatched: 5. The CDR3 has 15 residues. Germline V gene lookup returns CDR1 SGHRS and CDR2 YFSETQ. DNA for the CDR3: TGCGCCAGCAGCTTGTCGGGACAGAAGAATGAAAAACTGTTTTTT. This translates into CASSLSGQKNEKLFF.